The 15 T cell receptor beta chains given below trace back to one sample, sequenced in a study of blood T cells in healthy people across ages. Primers used in a second PCR of roughly 6 to 11 cycles were a sample-barcoded 5' primer and a J-beta primer mix. TCRdb ran MiXCR on the 5' RACE reads and lists one entry per CDR3 protein. Seen here are 700,000 to 800,000 distinct CDR3 sequences, about 40% observed once, and the top ten hold 20% to 25%. The specimen was blood. These TCRs come from a woman aged 60-75 years in good health.

This rearrangement joins TRBV12-5 to TRBJ1-1, with D hard to call. In germline, CDR1 is LGHNT, CDR2 FRNRAP. This CDR3 is 15 amino acids long. Trimming removed 0 bases at V and 2 bases at J, with 10 bases between. CDR3 region: CASGLVREGNTEAFF. For the CDR3, the DNA is TGTGCTAGTGGTTTGGTACGGGAGGGAAACACTGAAGCTTTCTTT.

This clonotype showed up just a few times. This rearrangement joins TRBV7-2 to TRBJ2-5; 7 positions match TRBD2. Trimming at V came to 3 bases and at J to 5 bases, leaving 6 bases not matched to a gene. The CDR3 runs 14 residues. Germline CDR1 reads SGHTA; CDR2 reads FQGNSA. CDR3 protein: CASSFRVGGETQYF. The DNA of the CDR3 is TGTGCCAGCAGCTTCAGGGTGGGGGGGGAGACCCAGTACTTC.

This chain joins TRBV5-1 and TRBJ2-3; the D is unclear. Between the trimmed V and J ends, which lost 5 bases and 7 bases, there was a span of 14 bases. The CDR3 is 13 residues long. The germline V gene has CDR1 SGHRS and CDR2 YFSETQ. The CDR3 here is CASRAQDLYTQYF. In DNA, the CDR3 is TGCGCCAGCAGGGCGCAAGACCTGTATACGCAGTATTTT.

This sequence joins TRBV7-2 and TRBJ1-4; 7 positions agree with TRBD1. J lost 3 bases, V lost 4 bases, and 11 bases had no gene match. Germline values: CDR1 SGHTA, CDR2 FQGNSA. This CDR3 has 17 amino acids. In DNA form, the CDR3 reads TGTGCCAGCAGCTCCCGACAGGGAATAGCGGCTAATGAAAAACTGTTTTTT. Its protein product is CASSSRQGIAANEKLFF.

This clonotype has only a few counts. The gene calls are TRBV24-1 and TRBJ2-1; 7 bases match TRBD1. The CDR3 is made up of 12 amino acids. V shed 7 bases and J 4 bases; nucleotides not matched to a gene: 0. Germline CDR1 and CDR2: KGHDR and SFDVKD. The DNA of the CDR3 is TGTGCCACCAGACAGGGGTACAATGAGCAGTTCTTC. Translation gives CATRQGYNEQFF.

Only one count was recorded for this clonotype. The chain carries TRBV7-9 and TRBJ2-3; the D call may be TRBD1 or TRBD2 (6 bases each). Trimming took off 4 bases at V and 5 bases at J, with 19 bases between the two ends. This CDR3 has 16 amino acids. Germline V gene lookup returns CDR1 SEHNR and CDR2 FQNEAQ (reference sequence). The CDR3 here is CASSSTFEGGLDTQYF. The CDR3 DNA follows: TGTGCCAGCAGCTCAACTTTTGAGGGGGGCTTAGATACGCAGTATTTT. The full variable domain, in which reference TRBV7-9 and TRBJ2-3 provide the parts outside the CDR3, is DTGVSQNPRHKITKRGQNVTFRCDPISEHNRLYWYRQTLGQGPEFLTYFQNEAQLEKSRLLSDRFSAERPKGSFSTLEIQRTEQGDSAMYLCASSSTFEGGLDTQYFGPGTRLTVL.

The V gene is TRBV29-1, the J gene TRBJ1-4; D remains unclear. Trimming cost V 5 bases and J 10 bases, with 11 bases left between them. Germline CDR1 reads SQVTM; CDR2 reads ANQGSEA. The CDR3 is 11 amino acids. The DNA of the CDR3 is TGCAGCGTTACCTCCGGTGCAAAACTGTTTTTT. This translates into CSVTSGAKLFF.

The chain links TRBV20-1 to TRBJ2-1; tentative D call: TRBD2 (5 bases). Trimming cost V 0 bases and J 9 bases, with 18 bases left between them. This CDR3 spans 15 amino acids. Germline CDR1 reads DFQATT; CDR2 reads SNEGSKA (reference sequence). CDR3 coding DNA: TGCAGTGCTAGAGACCTTACGCGGGTTGCTGGTGAGCAGTTCTTC. Translating it yields CSARDLTRVAGEQFF.

This clonotype was seen a handful of times. The rearrangement links TRBV20-1 to TRBJ1-4; D not resolved. This CDR3 is 11 amino acids long. Germline lookup yields CDR1 DFQATT and CDR2 SNEGSKA (reference sequence). V was cut by 6 bases and J by 12 bases, with 14 bases left in between. The DNA of the CDR3 is TGCAGTGCGCCCGACACCCGAGAACTGTTTTTT. Translation gives CSAPDTRELFF.

The chain carries TRBV2 and TRBJ2-3; 8 nucleotides line up with TRBD2. Trimming at V came to 4 bases and at J to 4 bases, leaving 4 bases not matched to a gene. This CDR3 is 14 amino acids long. Germline V lookup: CDR1 SNHLY, CDR2 FYNNEI. The CDR3 loop is CASSVGGGSDTQYF. CDR3 DNA: TGTGCCAGCAGTGTCGGGGGGGGGTCAGATACGCAGTATTTT. The whole variable domain, remainder taken from reference TRBV2 and TRBJ2-3, is EPEVTQTPSHQVTQMGQEVILRCVPISNHLYFYWYRQILGQKVEFLVSFYNNEISEKSEIFDDQFSVERPDGSNFTLKIRSTKLEDSAMYFCASSVGGGSDTQYFGPGTRLTVL.

The gene calls are TRBV29-1 and TRBJ1-1, with D unclear. CDR1 and CDR2 from the germline V gene are SQVTM and ANQGSEA. V lost 6 bases and J 0 bases, leaving 14 bases between the germline ends. This CDR3 comprises 14 residues. The CDR3 DNA reads TGCAGCGTCGCTGTGGGCGACATGAACACTGAAGCTTTCTTT. Translating gives CSVAVGDMNTEAFF.

The chain combines TRBV20-1 with TRBJ2-3; D gene uncertain. The V end lost 3 bases, the J end lost 1 base, and 5 bases lay between the germline ends. This CDR3 region has 12 residues. The germline V gene encodes CDR1 DFQATT and CDR2 SNEGSKA (reference sequence). The CDR3 loop reads CSASRGTDTQYF. CDR3 in DNA: TGCAGTGCTAGCAGAGGCACAGATACGCAGTATTTT.

This chain joins TRBV11-2 and TRBJ2-3, with D hard to call. CDR1 and CDR2 (germline): SGHAT, FQNNGV. V was clipped by 1 base and J by 4 bases, with 15 bases between them. The CDR3 has 16 amino acids. Here the CDR3 reads CASSLAYGERPDTQYF. The DNA for the CDR3 is TGTGCCAGCAGCTTAGCATATGGTGAACGTCCAGATACGCAGTATTTT.

On this clonotype: At one end, the junction sequence differs from germline, possibly due to a read error. The genes are TRBV7-9 and TRBJ1-2; D gene unclear. Germline V CDR1 and CDR2: SEHNR, FQNEAQ (reference sequence). The CDR3 is 13 amino acids. CDR3 DNA sequence: TGTGCCAGCAGCCTAGCAGCTAACTATGGCTACACCTTC. It translates to CASSLAANYGYTF.

V is TRBV28 and J is TRBJ2-1, with a possible D match to TRBD1 (6 bases). The CDR3 length is 14 residues. V dropped 5 bases and J dropped 6 bases, with 14 bases sitting between them. The germline V gene has CDR1 MDHEN and CDR2 SYDVKM. The chain's CDR3 is CASSVGGHPNEQFF. The CDR3 DNA is TGTGCCAGCAGTGTAGGGGGACATCCCAATGAGCAGTTCTTC. Filled out from reference TRBV28 and TRBJ2-1, the complete variable domain reads DVKVTQSSRYLVKRTGEKVFLECVQDMDHENMFWYRQDPGLGLRLIYFSYDVKMKEKGDIPEGYSVSREKKERFSLILESASTNQTSMYLCASSVGGHPNEQFFGPGTRLTVL.